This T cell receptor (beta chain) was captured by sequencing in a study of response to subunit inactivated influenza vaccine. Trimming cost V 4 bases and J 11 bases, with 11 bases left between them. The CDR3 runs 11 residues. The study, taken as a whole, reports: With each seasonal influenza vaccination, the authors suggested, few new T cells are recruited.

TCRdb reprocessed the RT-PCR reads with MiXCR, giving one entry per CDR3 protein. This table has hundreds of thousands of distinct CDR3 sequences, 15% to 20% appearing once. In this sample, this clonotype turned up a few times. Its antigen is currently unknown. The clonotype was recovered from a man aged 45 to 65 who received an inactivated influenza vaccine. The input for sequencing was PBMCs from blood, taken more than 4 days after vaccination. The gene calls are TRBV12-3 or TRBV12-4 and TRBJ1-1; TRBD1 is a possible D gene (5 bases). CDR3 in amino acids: CASSSGTMAFF. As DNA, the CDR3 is TGTGCCAGCAGTTCCGGGACGATGGCTTTCTTT.